Presented here are 4 T cell receptor beta chains from one specimen sequenced in a study of T cells in narcolepsy. TCRdb's table, derived via immunoSEQ multiplex PCR, lists solely in-frame clones and lacks some. The sample consists of some 30,000 clones, 65% to 85% of them appearing once. Material: memory (CD45RA-) CD4+ T cells from blood. The receptor set was obtained from a human donor in good health.

The chain uses TRBV7-9 and TRBJ2-2; D is tentatively TRBD1 or TRBD2 (6 bases each). V dropped 5 bases and J dropped 5 bases, with 18 bases sitting between them. Germline loops: CDR1 SEHNR, CDR2 FQNEAQ (reference sequence). This CDR3 contains 16 residues. CDR3 DNA: TGTGCCAGCAGCCCCTGGGGGGCAGGGCTAACCGGGGAGCTGTTTTTT. It translates to CASSPWGAGLTGELFF.

V gene TRBV19 combines with J gene TRBJ1-1; D is ambiguous. The CDR3 runs to 13 residues. Germline-derived CDR1 and CDR2 are LNHDA and SQIVND (reference sequence). CDR3 sequence reads: CATEPATNTEAFF. In nucleotides, the CDR3 is TGTGCTACGGAGCCCGCGACGAACACTGAAGCTTTCTTT.

The chain carries TRBV11-2 and TRBJ2-1, with no clear D. This CDR3 is 14 amino acids long. The germline V and J ends were trimmed by 1 base and 4 bases, with 8 bases remaining between them. Germline V lookup: CDR1 SGHAT, CDR2 FQNNGV. The CDR3 reads CASSLVQLYNEQFF. CDR3 bases: TGTGCCAGCAGCTTAGTACAGTTATACAATGAGCAGTTCTTC. Together with reference TRBV11-2 and TRBJ2-1, the CDR3 gives the full variable domain: EAGVAQSPRYKIIEKRQSVAFWCNPISGHATLYWYQQILGQGPKLLIQFQNNGVVDDSQLPKDRFSAERLKGVDSTLKIQPAKLEDSAVYLCASSLVQLYNEQFFGPGTRLTVL.

The V and J genes are TRBV6-1 and TRBJ2-5, with D unclear. This CDR3 has 14 residues. Germline V gene sequence: CDR1 MNHNS, CDR2 SASEGT. Trimming cost V 1 base and J 14 bases, with 20 bases left between them. The CDR3 region has the DNA TGTGCCAGCAGTGAAGTCACGTTACGGCTACTACCATACTTC. Translation: CASSEVTLRLLPYF.